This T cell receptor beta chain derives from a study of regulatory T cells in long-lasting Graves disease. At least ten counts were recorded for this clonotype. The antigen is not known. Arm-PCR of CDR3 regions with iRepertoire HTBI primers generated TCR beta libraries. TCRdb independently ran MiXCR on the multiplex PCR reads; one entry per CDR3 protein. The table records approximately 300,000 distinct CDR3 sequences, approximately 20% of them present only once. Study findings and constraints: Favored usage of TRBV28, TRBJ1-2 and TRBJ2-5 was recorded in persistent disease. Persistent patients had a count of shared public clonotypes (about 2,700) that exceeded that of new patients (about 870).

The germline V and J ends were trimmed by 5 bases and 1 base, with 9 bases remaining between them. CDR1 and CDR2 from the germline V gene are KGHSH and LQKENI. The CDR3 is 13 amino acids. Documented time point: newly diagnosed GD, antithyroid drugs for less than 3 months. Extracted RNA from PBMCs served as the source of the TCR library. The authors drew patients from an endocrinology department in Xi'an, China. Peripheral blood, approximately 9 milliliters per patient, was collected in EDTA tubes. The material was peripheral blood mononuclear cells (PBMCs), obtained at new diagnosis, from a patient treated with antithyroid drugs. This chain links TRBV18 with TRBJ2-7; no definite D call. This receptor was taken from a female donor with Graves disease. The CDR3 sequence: CASSMIRSYEQYF. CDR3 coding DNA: TGTGCCAGCTCAATGATCCGATCCTACGAGCAGTACTTC.